The 27 T cell receptor beta chains below come from one sample, sequenced in a study of CXCR3-negative and CXCR3-positive naive CD8 T cells. The TRB libraries of cDNA were built by UMI-labeled 5' RACE. Reprocessing the 5' RACE reads, TCRdb reports a single entry for every CDR3 protein and omits DNA. The table lists around 45,000 distinct CDR3 sequences. The material sequenced was naive CXCR3- CD8+ T cells from blood. The subset is: CD45RO-CCR7+CD27+CD95- naive CD8+ T cells lacking CXCR3 (TNR3-). Receptors were obtained from a human donor in good health. Some clones in this sample may be carry-over from other donors' samples.

This chain joins TRBV12-3 or TRBV12-4 and TRBJ2-1; absent DNA, TCRdb's TRBD1 call cannot be checked. The CDR3 loop spans 12 amino acids. CDR3: CASSRDSNEQFF.

J is TRBJ2-1 and V is TRBV29-1. CDR3 length equals 12 residues. From germline, CDR1 is SQVTM and CDR2 ANQGSEA. The CDR3 here is CSVELRLDEQFF.

The V and J genes are TRBV4-2 and TRBJ2-1; TCRdb designates TRBD2, a call that cannot be tested without DNA. The CDR3 extends over 13 amino acids. The germline V gene has CDR1 LGHNA and CDR2 YNFKEQ. This CDR3 is CASSPIAGNEQFF.

V gene TRBV11-2 combines with J gene TRBJ2-7; TCRdb designates TRBD1, a call that cannot be tested without DNA. Per the germline V gene, CDR1 is SGHAT and CDR2 is FQNNGV. The CDR3 runs 15 residues. The chain's CDR3 is CASSLEAGQGYEQYF. Full variable domain (rest looked up from reference TRBV11-2 and TRBJ2-7): EAGVAQSPRYKIIEKRQSVAFWCNPISGHATLYWYQQILGQGPKLLIQFQNNGVVDDSQLPKDRFSAERLKGVDSTLKIQPAKLEDSAVYLCASSLEAGQGYEQYFGPGTRLTVT.

The genes are TRBV5-1 and TRBJ1-1. CDR1 SGHRS and CDR2 YFSETQ come from the germline V gene. CDR3 length equals 12 residues. The CDR3 is CASREGNTEAFF.

The chain joins TRBV28 to TRBJ2-3; TCRdb returns TRBD2, unconfirmable since there is no DNA. The CDR3 is 17 amino acids. Looked up from germline, CDR1 is MDHEN and CDR2 is SYDVKM. The CDR3 spells CASSRYERGGYTDTQYF.

The rearrangement uses TRBV5-5 and TRBJ1-2. The germline V gene encodes CDR1 SGHKS and CDR2 YYEKEE (reference sequence). This CDR3 is built from 13 residues. The CDR3 region is CASNQVGWHGYTF.

The V and J genes are TRBV7-3 and TRBJ1-1. The CDR3 has 13 residues. Germline V gene sequence: CDR1 SGHTA, CDR2 FQGTGA. The chain's CDR3 is CASSFGVSTEAFF.

The rearrangement uses TRBV6-2 or TRBV6-3 and TRBJ1-2; TCRdb names TRBD1, which stays unverified in the absence of DNA. This CDR3 has 16 residues. CDR1 MNHEY and CDR2 SVGEGT come from the germline V gene. CDR3 sequence: CASSFLPDSELNGYTF.

The chain links TRBV7-2 to TRBJ2-1. This CDR3 has 14 residues. Germline values: CDR1 SGHTA, CDR2 FQGNSA. CDR3 in amino acids: CASTLGTTYNEQFF.

The chain carries TRBV10-3 and TRBJ1-2. The germline gives CDR1 ENHRY, CDR2 SYGVKD. CDR3 length: 14 amino acids. The CDR3 is CAISRSLTDYGYTF.

The chain has TRBV10-3 and TRBJ1-1. Germline CDR1 and CDR2: ENHRY and SYGVKD. The CDR3 spans 12 residues. CDR3 loop: CAISEPTDEAFF.

The J gene is TRBJ2-1, the V gene TRBV20-1; no DNA is available, so the TRBD1 call from TCRdb remains unchecked. The CDR3 is made up of 12 amino acids. CDR1 and CDR2 from the germline V gene are DFQATT and SNEGSKA (reference sequence). The CDR3 region is CSATEGGNEQFF.

The genes are TRBV4-2 and TRBJ2-1; absent DNA, TCRdb's TRBD2 call cannot be checked. Germline CDR1 LGHNA, CDR2 YNFKEQ. This CDR3 comprises 14 residues. The CDR3 spells CASSRGLADNEQFF.

The CDR3: CASRTANNEQFF. The rearrangement links TRBV5-5 to TRBJ2-1; TCRdb designates TRBD1, a call that cannot be tested without DNA. CDR3 length: 12 amino acids. Germline CDR1 is SGHKS and CDR2 is YYEKEE (reference sequence).

The rearrangement links TRBV29-1 to TRBJ2-7; the TCRdb call, TRBD1, lacks DNA for checking. The CDR3 has 12 amino acids. Germline assignment: CDR1 SQVTM and CDR2 ANQGSEA. The CDR3 sequence: CSAGGNFYEQYF.

This chain connects TRBV6-6 to TRBJ2-2; the TCRdb call, TRBD2, lacks DNA for checking. CDR3 size: 16 residues. Per the germline V gene, CDR1 is MNHNY and CDR2 is SVGAGI (reference sequence). The CDR3 sequence: CASSPGLAGEGGELFF.

The chain has TRBV28 and TRBJ1-4; the TRBD1 assignment by TCRdb is unverifiable without DNA. Germline-derived CDR1 and CDR2 are MDHEN and SYDVKM. The CDR3 length is 15 residues. CDR3 sequence reads: CASSSPRGADEKLFF.

The chain recombines TRBV28 with TRBJ2-1; no DNA is available, so the TRBD1 call from TCRdb remains unchecked. The CDR3 length is 15 residues. Germline CDR1 is MDHEN and CDR2 is SYDVKM. The CDR3 protein is CASSFPYGGRNEQFF. Full variable domain (remainder filled in from reference TRBV28 and TRBJ2-1): DVKVTQSSRYLVKRTGEKVFLECVQDMDHENMFWYRQDPGLGLRLIYFSYDVKMKEKGDIPEGYSVSREKKERFSLILESASTNQTSMYLCASSFPYGGRNEQFFGPGTRLTVL.

V and J are TRBV12-3 or TRBV12-4 and TRBJ1-1; TCRdb gives TRBD1 as the D gene, but with no DNA this cannot be confirmed. This CDR3 has 13 amino acids. The CDR3 sequence is CASKAGGLTEAFF.

The gene calls are TRBV3-1 and TRBJ2-7; TCRdb's D gene call, TRBD1, goes unchecked for lack of DNA. This CDR3 has 17 residues. CDR1 is LGHDT and CDR2 is YNNKEL in the germline V gene (reference sequence). The CDR3 spells CASSQEIGGSFGHEQYF.

The chain is built from TRBV29-1 and TRBJ1-1. The CDR3 extends over 15 amino acids. The germline CDR1 and CDR2 sequences are SQVTM and ANQGSEA. This chain's CDR3 is CSVVGFRGAGTEAFF.

The rearrangement joins TRBV6-6 to TRBJ1-1. Germline CDR1 MNHNY, CDR2 SVGAGI (reference sequence). The CDR3 length is 12 residues. The CDR3 spells CASSYAAAEAFF.

The V gene is TRBV20-1, the J gene TRBJ2-1; TCRdb's D gene call, TRBD2, goes unchecked for lack of DNA. This CDR3 has 15 residues. Germline values: CDR1 DFQATT, CDR2 SNEGSKA (reference sequence). Here the CDR3 reads CSAKTSGRYSDEQFF.

This sequence joins TRBV7-9 and TRBJ2-7; the TCRdb call, TRBD2, lacks DNA for checking. This CDR3 is 13 amino acids long. Germline values: CDR1 SEHNR, CDR2 FQNEAQ (reference sequence). This chain's CDR3 is CASSLGAPYEQYF.

V usage is TRBV2 and J usage is TRBJ2-7. This CDR3 has 14 residues. Germline V gives CDR1 SNHLY, CDR2 FYNNEI. The CDR3 spells CASSERQGAYEQYF.

The chain has TRBV29-1 and TRBJ2-7; as DNA is missing, the TRBD1 call by TCRdb cannot be tested. The CDR3 covers 13 residues. The germline gives CDR1 SQVTM, CDR2 ANQGSEA. The chain's CDR3 is CSVQGQNSYEQYF.